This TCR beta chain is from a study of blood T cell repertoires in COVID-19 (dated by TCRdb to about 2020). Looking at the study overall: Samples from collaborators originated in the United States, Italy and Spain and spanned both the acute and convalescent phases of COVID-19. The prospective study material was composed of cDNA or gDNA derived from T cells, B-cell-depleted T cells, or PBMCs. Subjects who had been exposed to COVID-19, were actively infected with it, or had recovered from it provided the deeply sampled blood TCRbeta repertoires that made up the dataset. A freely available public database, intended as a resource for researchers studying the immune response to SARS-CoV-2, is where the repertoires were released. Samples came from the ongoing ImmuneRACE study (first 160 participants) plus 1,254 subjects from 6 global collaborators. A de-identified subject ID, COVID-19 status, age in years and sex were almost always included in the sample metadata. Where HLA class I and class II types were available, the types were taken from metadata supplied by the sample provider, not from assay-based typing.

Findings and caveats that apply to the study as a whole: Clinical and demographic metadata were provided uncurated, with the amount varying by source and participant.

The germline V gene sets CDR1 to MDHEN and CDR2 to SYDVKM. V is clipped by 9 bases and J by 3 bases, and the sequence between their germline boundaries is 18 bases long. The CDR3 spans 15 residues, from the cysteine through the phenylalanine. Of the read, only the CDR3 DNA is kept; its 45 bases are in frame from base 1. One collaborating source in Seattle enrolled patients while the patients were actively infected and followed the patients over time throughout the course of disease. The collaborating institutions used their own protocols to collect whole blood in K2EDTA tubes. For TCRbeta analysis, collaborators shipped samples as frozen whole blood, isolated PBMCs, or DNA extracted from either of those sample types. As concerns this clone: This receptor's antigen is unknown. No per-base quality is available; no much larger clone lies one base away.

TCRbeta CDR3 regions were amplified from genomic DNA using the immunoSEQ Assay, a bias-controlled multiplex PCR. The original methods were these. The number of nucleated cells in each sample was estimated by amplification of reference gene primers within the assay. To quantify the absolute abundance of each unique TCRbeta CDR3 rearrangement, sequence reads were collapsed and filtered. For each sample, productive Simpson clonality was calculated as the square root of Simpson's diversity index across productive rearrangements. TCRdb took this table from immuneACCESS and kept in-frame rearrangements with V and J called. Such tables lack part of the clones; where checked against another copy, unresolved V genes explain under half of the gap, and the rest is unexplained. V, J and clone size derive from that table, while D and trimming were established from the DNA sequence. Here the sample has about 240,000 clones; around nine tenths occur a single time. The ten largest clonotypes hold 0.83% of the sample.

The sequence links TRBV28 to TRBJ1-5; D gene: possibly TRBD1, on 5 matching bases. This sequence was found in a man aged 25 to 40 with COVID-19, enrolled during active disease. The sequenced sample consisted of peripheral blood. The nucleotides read TGTGCCAGTCAAACCGGGGGAAATTCCAATCAGCCCCAGCATTTT. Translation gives CASQTGGNSNQPQHF.